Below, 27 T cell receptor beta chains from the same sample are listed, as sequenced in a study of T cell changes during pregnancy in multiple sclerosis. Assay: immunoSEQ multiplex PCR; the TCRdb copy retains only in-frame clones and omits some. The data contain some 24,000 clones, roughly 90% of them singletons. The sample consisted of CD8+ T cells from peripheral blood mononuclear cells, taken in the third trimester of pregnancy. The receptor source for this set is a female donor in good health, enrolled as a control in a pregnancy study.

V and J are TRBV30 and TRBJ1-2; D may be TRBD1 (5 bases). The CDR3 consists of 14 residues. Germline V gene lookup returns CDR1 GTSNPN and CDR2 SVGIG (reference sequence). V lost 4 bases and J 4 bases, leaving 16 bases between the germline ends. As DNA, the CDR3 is TGTGCCTGGATAGGAGGGACGTTGGGCTATGGCTACACCTTC. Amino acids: CAWIGGTLGYGYTF. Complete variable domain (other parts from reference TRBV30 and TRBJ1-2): SQTIHQWPATLVQPVGSPLSLECTVEGTSNPNLYWYRQAAGRGLQLLFYSVGIGQISSEVPQNLSASRPQDRQFILSSKKLLLSDSGFYLCAWIGGTLGYGYTFGSGTRLTVV.

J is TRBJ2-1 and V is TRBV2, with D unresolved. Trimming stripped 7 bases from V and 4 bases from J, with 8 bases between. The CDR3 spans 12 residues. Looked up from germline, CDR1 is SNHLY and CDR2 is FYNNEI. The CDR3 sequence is CASIGAYNEQFF. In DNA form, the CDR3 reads TGTGCCAGCATAGGAGCTTACAATGAGCAGTTCTTC.

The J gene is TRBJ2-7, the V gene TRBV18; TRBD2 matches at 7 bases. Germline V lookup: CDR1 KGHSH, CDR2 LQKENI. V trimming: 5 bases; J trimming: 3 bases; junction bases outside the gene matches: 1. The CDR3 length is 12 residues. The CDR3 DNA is TGTGCCAGCTCAGGGGAGGGCTACGAGCAGTACTTC. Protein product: CASSGEGYEQYF.

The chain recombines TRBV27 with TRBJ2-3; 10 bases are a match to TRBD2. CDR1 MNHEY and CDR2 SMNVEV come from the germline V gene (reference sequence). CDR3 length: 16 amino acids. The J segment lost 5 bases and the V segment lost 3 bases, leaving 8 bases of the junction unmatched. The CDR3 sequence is CASSFLTSGTGDTQYF. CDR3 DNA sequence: TGTGCCAGCAGTTTTCTTACTAGCGGGACGGGAGATACGCAGTATTTT.

Here the CDR3 reads CAISESDSLIYGYTF. In DNA, the CDR3 is TGTGCCATCAGTGAGTCGGACAGCCTTATCTATGGCTACACCTTC. The chain couples TRBV10-3 to TRBJ1-2; weak D call: TRBD1 (6 bases). CDR3 length: 15 amino acids. Trimming took 0 bases from V and 4 from J, leaving 12 bases between them. Per the germline V gene, CDR1 is ENHRY and CDR2 is SYGVKD.

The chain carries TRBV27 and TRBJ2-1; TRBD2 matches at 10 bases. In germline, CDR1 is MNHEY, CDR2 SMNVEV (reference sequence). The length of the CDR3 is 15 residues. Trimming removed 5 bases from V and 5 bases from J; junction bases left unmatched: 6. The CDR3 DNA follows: TGTGCCAGCAGTCCCACGCTAGCGGGGGACAATGAGCAGTTCTTC. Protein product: CASSPTLAGDNEQFF.

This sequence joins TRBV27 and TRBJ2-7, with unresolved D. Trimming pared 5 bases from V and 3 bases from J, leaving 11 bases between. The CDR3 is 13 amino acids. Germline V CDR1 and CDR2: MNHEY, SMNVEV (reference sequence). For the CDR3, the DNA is TGTGCCAGCAGTGCGCCAGACAACTACGAGCAGTACTTC. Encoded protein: CASSAPDNYEQYF.

In DNA, the CDR3 is TGTGCCAGCGGAATCGGGGGAAGGCAGAACTATGGCTACACCTTC. Amino acid sequence: CASGIGGRQNYGYTF. The chain carries TRBV5-4 and TRBJ1-2; D possibly corresponds to TRBD1 (5 bases). This CDR3 is 15 amino acids long. Germline loops: CDR1 SGHNT, CDR2 YYREEE (reference sequence). Trimming left V 7 bases short and J 2 bases short, with 18 bases between.

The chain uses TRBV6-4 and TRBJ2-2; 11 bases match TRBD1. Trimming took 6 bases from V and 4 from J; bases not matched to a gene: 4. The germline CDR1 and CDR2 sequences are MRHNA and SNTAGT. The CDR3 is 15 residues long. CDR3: CASRDRGRVTGELFF. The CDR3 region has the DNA TGTGCCAGCAGGGACAGGGGGCGGGTCACCGGGGAGCTGTTTTTT.

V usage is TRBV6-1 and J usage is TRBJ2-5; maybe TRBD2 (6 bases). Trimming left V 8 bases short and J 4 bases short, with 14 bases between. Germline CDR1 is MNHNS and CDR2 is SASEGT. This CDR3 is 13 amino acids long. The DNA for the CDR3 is TGTGCCAGCCAGGTCTGGGGAGGAGAGACCCAGTACTTC. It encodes CASQVWGGETQYF.

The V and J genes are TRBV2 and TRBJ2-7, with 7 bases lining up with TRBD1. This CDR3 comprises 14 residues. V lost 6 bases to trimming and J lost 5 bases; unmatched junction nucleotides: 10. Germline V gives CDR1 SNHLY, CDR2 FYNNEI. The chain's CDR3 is CASRRGRGSNEQYF. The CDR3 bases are TGTGCCAGCAGACGGGGCAGGGGGTCGAACGAGCAGTACTTC.

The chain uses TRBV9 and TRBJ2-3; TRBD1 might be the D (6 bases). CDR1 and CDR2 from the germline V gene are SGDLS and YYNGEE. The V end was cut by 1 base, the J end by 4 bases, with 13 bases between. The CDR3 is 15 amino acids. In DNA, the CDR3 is TGTGCCAGCAGCGTATCTGGCAGGGGAGCAGATACGCAGTATTTT. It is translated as CASSVSGRGADTQYF.

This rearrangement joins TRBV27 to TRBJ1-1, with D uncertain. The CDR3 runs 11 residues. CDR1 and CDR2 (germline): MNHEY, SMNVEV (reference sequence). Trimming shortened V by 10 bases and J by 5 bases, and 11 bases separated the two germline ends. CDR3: CATIGGTEAFF. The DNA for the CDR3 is TGTGCCACTATTGGAGGGACTGAAGCTTTCTTT.

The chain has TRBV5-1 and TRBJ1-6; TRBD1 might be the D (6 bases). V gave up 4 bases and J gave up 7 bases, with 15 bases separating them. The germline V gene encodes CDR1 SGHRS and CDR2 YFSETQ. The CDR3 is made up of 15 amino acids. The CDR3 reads CASSPSQGWNSPLHF. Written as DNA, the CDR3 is TGCGCCAGCAGCCCCTCCCAGGGGTGGAATTCACCCCTCCACTTT.

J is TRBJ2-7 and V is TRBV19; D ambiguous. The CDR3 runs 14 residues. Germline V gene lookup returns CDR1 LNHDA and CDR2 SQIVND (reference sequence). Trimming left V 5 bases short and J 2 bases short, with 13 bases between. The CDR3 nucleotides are TGTGCCAGTAGTCTCCAGACGGGTACCTACGAGCAGTACTTC. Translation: CASSLQTGTYEQYF.

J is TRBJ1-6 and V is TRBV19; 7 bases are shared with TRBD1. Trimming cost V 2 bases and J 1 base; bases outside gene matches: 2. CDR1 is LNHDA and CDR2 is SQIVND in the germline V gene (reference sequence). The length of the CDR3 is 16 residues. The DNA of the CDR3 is TGTGCCAGTAGTATAAAACAGGGGTCCTATAATTCACCCCTCCACTTT. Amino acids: CASSIKQGSYNSPLHF.

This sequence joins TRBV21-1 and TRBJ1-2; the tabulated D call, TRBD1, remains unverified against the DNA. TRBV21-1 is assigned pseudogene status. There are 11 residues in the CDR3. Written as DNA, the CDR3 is TGTGCCAGCAGCCGTAGGGGCGGCTACACCTTC. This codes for CASSRRGGYTF.

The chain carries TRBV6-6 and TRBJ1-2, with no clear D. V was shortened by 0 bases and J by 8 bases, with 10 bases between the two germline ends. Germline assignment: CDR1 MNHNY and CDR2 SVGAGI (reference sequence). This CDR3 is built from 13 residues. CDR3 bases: TGTGCCAGCAGTTACTCTGGAGCGGAAGGCTACACCTTC. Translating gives CASSYSGAEGYTF.

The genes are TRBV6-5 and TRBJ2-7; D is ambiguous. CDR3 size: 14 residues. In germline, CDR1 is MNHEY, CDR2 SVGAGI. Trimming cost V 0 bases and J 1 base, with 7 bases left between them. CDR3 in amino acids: CASSYSSGSYEQYF. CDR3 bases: TGTGCCAGCAGTTACTCCTCCGGGTCCTACGAGCAGTACTTC.

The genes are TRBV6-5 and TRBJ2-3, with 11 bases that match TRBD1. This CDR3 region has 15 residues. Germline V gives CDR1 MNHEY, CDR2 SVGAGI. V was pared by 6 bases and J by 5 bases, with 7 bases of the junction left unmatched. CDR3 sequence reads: CASRPGTGGRDTQYF. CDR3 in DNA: TGTGCCAGCAGGCCGGGGACAGGGGGACGAGATACGCAGTATTTT.

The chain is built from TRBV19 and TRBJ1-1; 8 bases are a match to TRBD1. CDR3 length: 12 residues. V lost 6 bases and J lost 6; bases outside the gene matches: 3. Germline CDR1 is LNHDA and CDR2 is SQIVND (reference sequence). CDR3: CASRTGGSEAFF. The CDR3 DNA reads TGTGCCAGTAGAACAGGGGGGTCTGAAGCTTTCTTT. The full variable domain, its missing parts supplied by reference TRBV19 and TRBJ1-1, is DGGITQSPKYLFRKEGQNVTLSCEQNLNHDAMYWYRQDPGQGLRLIYYSQIVNDFQKGDIAEGYSVSREKKESFPLTVTSAQKNPTAFYLCASRTGGSEAFFGQGTRLTVV.

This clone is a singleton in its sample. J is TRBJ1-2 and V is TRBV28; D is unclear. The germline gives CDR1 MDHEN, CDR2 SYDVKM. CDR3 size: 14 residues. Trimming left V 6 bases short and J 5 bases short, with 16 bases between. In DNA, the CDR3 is TGTGCCAGCAGCTCGTCGCCGGGTCGGTATGGCTACACCTTC. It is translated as CASSSSPGRYGYTF.

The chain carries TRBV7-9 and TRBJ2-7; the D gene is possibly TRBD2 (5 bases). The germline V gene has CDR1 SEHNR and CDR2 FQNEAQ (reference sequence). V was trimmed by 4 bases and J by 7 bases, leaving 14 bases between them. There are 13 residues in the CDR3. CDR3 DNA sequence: TGTGCCAGCAGCTCGTTCGGGGTCAGGGAGCAGTACTTC. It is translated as CASSSFGVREQYF.

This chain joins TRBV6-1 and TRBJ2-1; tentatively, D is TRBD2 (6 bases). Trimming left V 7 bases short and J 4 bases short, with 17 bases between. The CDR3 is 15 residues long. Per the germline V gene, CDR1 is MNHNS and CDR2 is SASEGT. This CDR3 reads CASTSRLEGYNEQFF. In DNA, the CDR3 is TGTGCCAGCACCTCACGACTAGAAGGGTACAATGAGCAGTTCTTC.

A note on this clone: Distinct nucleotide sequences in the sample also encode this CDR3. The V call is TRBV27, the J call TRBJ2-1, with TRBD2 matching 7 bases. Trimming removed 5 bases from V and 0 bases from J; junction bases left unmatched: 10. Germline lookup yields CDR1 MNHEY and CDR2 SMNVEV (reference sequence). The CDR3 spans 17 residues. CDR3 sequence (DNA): TGTGCCAGCAGTGGTGGCGGGGGACCGAGCTCCTACAATGAGCAGTTCTTC. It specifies CASSGGGGPSSYNEQFF.

The CDR3 spells CASSEQGSNNQPQHF. CDR3 nucleotide sequence: TGTGCCAGCAGTGAACAGGGGAGCAATAATCAGCCCCAGCATTTT. The chain employs TRBV6-1 and TRBJ1-5; TRBD1 might be the D (6 bases). V was trimmed by 2 bases and J by 4 bases, leaving 12 bases between them. Germline V gives CDR1 MNHNS, CDR2 SASEGT. This CDR3 spans 15 amino acids.

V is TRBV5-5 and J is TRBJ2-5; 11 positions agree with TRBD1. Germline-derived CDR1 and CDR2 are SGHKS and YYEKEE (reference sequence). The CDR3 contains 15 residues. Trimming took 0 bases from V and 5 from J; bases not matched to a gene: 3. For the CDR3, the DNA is TGTGCCAGCAGCTTGGGGACAGGGGGCACCGAGACCCAGTACTTC. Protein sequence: CASSLGTGGTETQYF.